What follows describes a single T cell receptor beta chain. The data were obtained in a study of control samples from healthy donors and cancer patients. J lost 7 bases, V lost 6 bases, and 7 bases had no gene match. Germline CDR1 MNHEY, CDR2 SVGAGI. The CDR3 length is 14 residues. The repertoire was sequenced with immunoSEQ multiplex PCR; TCRdb's copy has only in-frame clones and lacks some. Of around 120,000 clones listed, 93% were seen once; the top ten hold 2.6%. The receptor was isolated from a man under 40 in good health. This sequence joins TRBV6-5 and TRBJ1-3; TRBD1 agrees at 9 bases. Sequencing was carried out using blood. Here the CDR3 DNA reads TGTGCCAGCAGCGAGGGGACAGGGACGAACACCATATATTTT. Translated: CASSEGTGTNTIYF.